This record concerns one T cell receptor (beta chain) sequence. Its antigen remains unknown. The CDR3 spans 15 residues. V was shortened by 1 base and J by 0 bases, with 7 bases between the two germline ends. The V gene's germline CDR1 is MNHNS and CDR2 SASEGT. Assay used: immunoSEQ multiplex PCR; TCRdb lists only in-frame clones, some missing. The data show 52,000 or so clones, 70% to 85% seen once. This sample was taken from a study of a mutant IDH1 vaccine in newly diagnosed glioma. Study background: The treated group averaged approximately 42 years old and was roughly 60% male, roughly 38% female. Standard pretreatment was either radiotherapy, temozolomide, or, for most, radiochemotherapy with temozolomide.

Noted time point: week 5, during vaccination. All doses held 300 ug of mutant IDH1 20-mer peptide, with topical imiquimod. In every donor, the tumor was a new WHO grade 3 or 4 IDH1-mutant, ATRX-lost astrocytoma. General study findings and limits: Changes in the top peripheral T cell clonotypes seemingly had no bearing on pseudoprogression.

The chain recombines TRBV6-1 with TRBJ2-1; D is undetermined. This receptor was obtained from a woman aged 18-29 years with glioma. Some clones in this sample may be carry-over from other donors' samples. Here the sequenced sample was PBMCs, taken from a glioma patient whose treatment included an IDH1 peptide vaccine. The CDR3 nucleotides are TGTGCCAGCAGTGAAGGGGGAAGCTCCTACAATGAGCAGTTCTTC. It codes for CASSEGGSSYNEQFF.